One sample yielded the 3 T cell receptor beta chains listed below, sequenced in a study of early T cells in non-severe SARS-CoV-2 infection. Each CDR3 protein gets one entry after TCRdb re-called the 5' RACE reads with MiXCR. The table includes fewer than 30,000 distinct CDR3 sequences, 9.5% to 10% detected once. Source material: whole blood. These receptors were taken from an adult who was a healthcare worker with PCR-confirmed SARS-CoV-2 infection or an uninfected control (not recorded which).

The chain is built from TRBV5-1 and TRBJ2-5; TRBD1 is a possible D gene (6 bases). V shed 4 bases and J shed 2 bases, with 12 bases lying between them. The germline gives CDR1 SGHRS, CDR2 YFSETQ. The CDR3 covers 14 residues. The CDR3 region has the DNA TGCGCCAGCAGCCCAGGGACACCGCAAGAGACCCAGTACTTC. Its protein product is CASSPGTPQETQYF.

This clonotype was observed a few times. This chain connects TRBV11-2 to TRBJ2-2; no definite D call. Trimming shortened V by 3 bases and J by 4 bases, and 9 bases separated the two germline ends. CDR1 is SGHAT, CDR2 FQNNGV, per germline. The CDR3 loop spans 14 amino acids. CDR3 sequence: CASSFSQSTGELFF. Here the CDR3 DNA reads TGTGCCAGCAGCTTTTCACAGAGCACCGGGGAGCTGTTTTTT.

Here the CDR3 reads CSAFGRGYEQYF. The CDR3 bases are TGCAGTGCTTTTGGGAGGGGCTACGAGCAGTACTTC. The V gene is TRBV20-1, the J gene TRBJ2-7; 7 nucleotides align to TRBD2. The CDR3 runs to 12 residues. CDR1 and CDR2 from the germline V gene are DFQATT and SNEGSKA (reference sequence). After removal of 5 bases from V and 3 bases from J, the junction contained 4 bases not matched to a gene.